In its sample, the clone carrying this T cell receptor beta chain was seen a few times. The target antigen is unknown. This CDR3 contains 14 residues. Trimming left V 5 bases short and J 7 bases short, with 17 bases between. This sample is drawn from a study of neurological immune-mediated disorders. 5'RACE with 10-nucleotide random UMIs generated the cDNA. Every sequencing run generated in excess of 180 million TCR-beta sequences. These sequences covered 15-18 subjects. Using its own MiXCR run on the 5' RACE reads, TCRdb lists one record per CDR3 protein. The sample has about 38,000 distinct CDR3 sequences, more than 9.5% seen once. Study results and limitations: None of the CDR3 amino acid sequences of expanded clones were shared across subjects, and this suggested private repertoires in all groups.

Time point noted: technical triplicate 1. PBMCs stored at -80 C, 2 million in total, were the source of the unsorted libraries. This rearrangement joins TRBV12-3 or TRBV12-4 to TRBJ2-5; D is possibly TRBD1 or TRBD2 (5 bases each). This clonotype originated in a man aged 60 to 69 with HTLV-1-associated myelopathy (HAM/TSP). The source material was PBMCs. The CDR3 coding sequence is TGTGCCAGCAGTCCCAGGGAGCACGGCGGGACCCAGTACTTC. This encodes CASSPREHGGTQYF.